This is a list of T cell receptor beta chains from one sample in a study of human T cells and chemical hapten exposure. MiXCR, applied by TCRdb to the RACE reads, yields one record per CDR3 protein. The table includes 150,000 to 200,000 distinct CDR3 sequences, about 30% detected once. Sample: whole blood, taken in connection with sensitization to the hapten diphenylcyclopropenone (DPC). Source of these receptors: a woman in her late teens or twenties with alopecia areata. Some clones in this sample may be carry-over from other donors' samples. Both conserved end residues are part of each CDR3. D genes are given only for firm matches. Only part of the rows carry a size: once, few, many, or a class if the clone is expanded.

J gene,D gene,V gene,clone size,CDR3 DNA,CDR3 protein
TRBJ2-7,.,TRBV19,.,TGTGCCAGTAGTATAGGGAAGGGCTACGAGCAGTACTTC,CASSIGKGYEQYF
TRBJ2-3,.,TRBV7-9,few,TGTGCCAGCAGCTCAATCAAGGTTACGCAGTATTTT,CASSSIKVTQYF
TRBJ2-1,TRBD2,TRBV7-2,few,TGTGCCAGCAGCGGGGCGGCTAGCGGGAGGAATGAGCAGTTCTTC,CASSGAASGRNEQFF
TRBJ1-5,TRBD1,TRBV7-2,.,TGTGCCAGCAGCTTAGGGGGACAGGTCCTGGCTCAGCCCCAGCATTTT,CASSLGGQVLAQPQHF
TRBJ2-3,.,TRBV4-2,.,TGTGCCAGCAGCCGGAGATTGGGTTACACAGATACGCAGTATTTT,CASSRRLGYTDTQYF
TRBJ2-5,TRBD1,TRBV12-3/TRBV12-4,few,TGTGCCAGCAGGCTGACAGGGATAAAGACCCAGTACTTC,CASRLTGIKTQYF
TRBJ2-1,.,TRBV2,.,TGTGCCAGCAGCGAGGGACTCCACAATGAGCAGTTCTTC,CASSEGLHNEQFF
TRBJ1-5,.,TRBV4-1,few,TGCGCCAGCAGCGAGTATAGCAATCAGCCCCAGCATTTT,CASSEYSNQPQHF
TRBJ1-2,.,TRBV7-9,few,TGTGCCAGCAGCTTTAGTGGAGGGGTTAACTATGGCTACACCTTC,CASSFSGGVNYGYTF
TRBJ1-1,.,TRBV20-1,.,TGCAGTGCAACGCGGGGGGGCTTGGGCACTGAAGCTTTCTTT,CSATRGGLGTEAFF
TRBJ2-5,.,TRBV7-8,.,TGTGCCAGCAGCTTAGGTCAGAAGAAACAAGAGACCCAGTACTTC,CASSLGQKKQETQYF
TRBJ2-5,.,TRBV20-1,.,TGCAGTGCTAGATCGGGCCTAACCCAAGAGACCCAGTACTTC,CSARSGLTQETQYF
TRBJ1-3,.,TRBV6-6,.,TGTGCCAGCAGTCAGTACCAAGCCCCACCCGGAAACACCATATATTTT,CASSQYQAPPGNTIYF
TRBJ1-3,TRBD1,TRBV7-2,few,TGTGCCAGCAGTTTACAGGGGGCTGAAGCTGGAAACACCATATATTTT,CASSLQGAEAGNTIYF
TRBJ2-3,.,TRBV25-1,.,TGTGCCAGCAGTGGGTCCGGGGAAACAGATACGCAGTATTTT,CASSGSGETDTQYF
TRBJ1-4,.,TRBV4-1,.,TGCGCCAGCAGCCACCCCTGGTTAGGCAGTGAAAAACTGTTTTTT,CASSHPWLGSEKLFF
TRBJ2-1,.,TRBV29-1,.,TGCAGCGTCTACTACACTGAGCAGTTCTTC,CSVYYTEQFF
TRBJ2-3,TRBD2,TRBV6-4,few,TGTGCCAGCAGCAAGGGAGGGGTGGAAGATACGCAGTATTTT,CASSKGGVEDTQYF
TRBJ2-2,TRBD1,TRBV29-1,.,TGCAGCGTTGAAGGACCCCCGGGACAGAAGAACACCGGGGAGCTGTTTTTT,CSVEGPPGQKNTGELFF
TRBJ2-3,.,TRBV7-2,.,TGTGCCAGCAGCTTACGAAAGAGCACAGATACGCAGTATTTT,CASSLRKSTDTQYF
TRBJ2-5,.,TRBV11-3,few,TGTGCCAGCAGCAGAGGGGAAGGAGAGACCCAGTACTTC,CASSRGEGETQYF
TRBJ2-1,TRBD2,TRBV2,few,TGTGCCAGCAGTGAGAGGAGCGGGGGGCACAATGAGCAGTTCTTC,CASSERSGGHNEQFF
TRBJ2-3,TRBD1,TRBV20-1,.,TGCAGTGCTAGAACAGGGGGTAGGGCAGATACGCAGTATTTT,CSARTGGRADTQYF
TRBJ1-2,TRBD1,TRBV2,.,TGTGCCAGCCGTAACGGACAGGGAAGAGGCTACACCTTC,CASRNGQGRGYTF
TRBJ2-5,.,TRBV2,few,TGTGCCACCGCTAGGGACGTGGAGGAGACCCAGTACTTC,CATARDVEETQYF
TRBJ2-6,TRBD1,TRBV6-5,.,TGTGCGAGCGGCCAGGGGACAGAACAGTCTGGGGCCAACGTCCTGACTTTC,CASGQGTEQSGANVLTF
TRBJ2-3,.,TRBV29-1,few,TGCAGCGTTGATCAGGGCACAGATACGCAGTATTTT,CSVDQGTDTQYF
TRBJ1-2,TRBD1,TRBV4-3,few,TGCGCCAGCAGCCACTGGACAGGGTCATATGGCTACACCTTC,CASSHWTGSYGYTF
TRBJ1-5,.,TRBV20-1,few,TGCAGTGCTAGAGCAGGGGCAGCAAATCAGCCCCAGCATTTT,CSARAGAANQPQHF
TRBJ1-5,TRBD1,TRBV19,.,TGTGCCAGTAGTACGGACAGGGGGGATCAGCCCCAGCATTTT,CASSTDRGDQPQHF
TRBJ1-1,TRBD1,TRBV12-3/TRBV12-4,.,TGTGCCAGCAGTTTCGGGACAGTGAACACTGAAGCTTTCTTT,CASSFGTVNTEAFF
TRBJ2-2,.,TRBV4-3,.,TGCGCCAGCAGCCAAGACAACACGAACACCGGGGAGCTGTTTTTT,CASSQDNTNTGELFF
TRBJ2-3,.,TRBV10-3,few,TGTGCCACCATGTTCCGACACGATACGCAGTATTTT,CATMFRHDTQYF
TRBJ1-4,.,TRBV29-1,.,TGCAGCGTTGAAACAGGTGGGCCCAAAGTGTTTTTT,CSVETGGPKVFF
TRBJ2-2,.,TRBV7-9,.,TGTGCCAGCAGCTTTCCTCAGGGTAACGGGGAGCTGTTTTTT,CASSFPQGNGELFF
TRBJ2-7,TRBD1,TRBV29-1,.,TGCAGCGTTGTTTTTAGGGACAGGGTTGGGAACGAGCAGTACTTC,CSVVFRDRVGNEQYF
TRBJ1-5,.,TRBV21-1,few,TGTGCCAGCAGCAAAGTCTGGCGGAACTCCAATCAGCCCCAGCATTTT,CASSKVWRNSNQPQHF
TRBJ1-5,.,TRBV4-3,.,TGCGCCAGCAGCCAAGAAGGGGGTCAGCCCCAGCATTTT,CASSQEGGQPQHF
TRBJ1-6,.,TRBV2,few,TGTGCCAGCTGGGACACCGGGAGCTCCTATAATTCACCCCTCCACTTT,CASWDTGSSYNSPLHF
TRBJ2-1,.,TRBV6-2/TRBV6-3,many,TGTGCCAGCAGCCTAGGGGGGGGTGAGCAGTTCTTC,CASSLGGGEQFF
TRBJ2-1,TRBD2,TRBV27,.,TGTGCCAGCAGTTTTACGCGCGCGGGAGTGTACAATGAGCAGTTCTTC,CASSFTRAGVYNEQFF
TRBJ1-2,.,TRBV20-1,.,TGCAGTGGTCACTCCGGGGCGGGGGGCTACACCTTC,CSGHSGAGGYTF
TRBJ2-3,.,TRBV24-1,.,TGTGCCACCAGTGACCTTGATACGCAGTATTTT,CATSDLDTQYF
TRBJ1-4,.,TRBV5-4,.,TGTGCCAGCAGCCCGGGACGGCGGAATGAAAAACTGTTTTTT,CASSPGRRNEKLFF
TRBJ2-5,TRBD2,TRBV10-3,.,TGTGCCATCAGTGACTTCCCCGGGACTAGCGGGAGCGGCGAGACCCAGTACTTC,CAISDFPGTSGSGETQYF
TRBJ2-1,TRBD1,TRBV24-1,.,TGTGCCACCAGTGCCACGGGACAGCTCTACAATGAGCAGTTCTTC,CATSATGQLYNEQFF
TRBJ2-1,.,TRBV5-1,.,TGCGCCAGCAGCTTGGCTGGGGGCAAGTACAATGAGCAGTTCTTC,CASSLAGGKYNEQFF
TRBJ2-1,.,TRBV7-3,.,TGTGCCAGCAGCCCAACTAGCAGGAATGAGCAGTTCTTC,CASSPTSRNEQFF
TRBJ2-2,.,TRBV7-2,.,TGTGCCAGCAGCTTAGCGCTGTGGTCCAACACCGGGGAGCTGTTTTTT,CASSLALWSNTGELFF